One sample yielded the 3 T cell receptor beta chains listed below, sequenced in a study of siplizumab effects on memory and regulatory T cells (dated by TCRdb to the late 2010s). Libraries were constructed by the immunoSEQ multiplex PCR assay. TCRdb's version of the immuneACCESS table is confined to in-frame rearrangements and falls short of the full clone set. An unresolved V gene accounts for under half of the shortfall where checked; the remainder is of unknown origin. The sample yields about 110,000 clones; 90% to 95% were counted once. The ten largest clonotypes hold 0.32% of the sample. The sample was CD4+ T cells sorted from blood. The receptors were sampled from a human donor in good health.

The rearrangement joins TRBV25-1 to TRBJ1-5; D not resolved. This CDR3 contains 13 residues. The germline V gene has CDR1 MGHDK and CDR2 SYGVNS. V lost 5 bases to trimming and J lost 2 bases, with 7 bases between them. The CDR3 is CASSQGRNQPQHF. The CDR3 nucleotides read TGTGCCAGCAGTCAAGGACGCAATCAGCCCCAGCATTTT.

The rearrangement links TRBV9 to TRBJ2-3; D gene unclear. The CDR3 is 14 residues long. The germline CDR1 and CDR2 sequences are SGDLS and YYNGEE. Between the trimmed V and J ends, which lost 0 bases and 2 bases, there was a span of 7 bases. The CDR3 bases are TGTGCCAGCAGCGTAGGCTCCCTCACAGATACGCAGTATTTT. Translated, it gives CASSVGSLTDTQYF.

DNA of the CDR3: TGTGCCAGCAGTGCAGACCGGGTACGTTATGGCTACACCTTC. Protein sequence: CASSADRVRYGYTF. The chain couples TRBV2 to TRBJ1-2; D unresolved. The CDR3 has 14 amino acids. Germline V gene sequence: CDR1 SNHLY, CDR2 FYNNEI. Trimming took 4 bases from V and 5 from J, leaving 14 bases between them.